This TCR beta chain stems from a study of long-term antiretroviral therapy in people with HIV. As for the study in general: Some samples came about a decade before the 2015 immediate-ART recommendation, and these were the earliest.

For this clone: Its antigen is unknown.

Study-wide points: HIV repertoires had narrower CDR3 length ranges than controls.

The assay used was immunoSEQ (version v3.0), run at survey level. Samples were sequenced targeting roughly 35,000-55,000 T-cell genomes each. TCRdb's copy holds only in-frame clones and misses some; the assay was immunoSEQ multiplex PCR. This sample carries about 10,000 clones, around four fifths of them seen once, and the ten largest clones take around a sixth. CDR3 length: 16 amino acids. V dropped 0 bases and J dropped 2 bases, with 14 bases sitting between them. CDR1 LGHNA and CDR2 YSLEER come from the germline V gene. This sequence joins TRBV4-3 and TRBJ2-7, with a tentative D call TRBD2 (6 bases). This receptor was identified in a man aged 35 to 55 with HIV. The input for sequencing was unsorted PBMCs, taken 0.7 years after starting antiretroviral therapy. CDR3 region: CASSQDEELAPYEQYF. CDR3 DNA: TGCGCCAGCAGCCAAGATGAGGAACTAGCCCCCTACGAGCAGTACTTC.